The 16 T cell receptor beta chains listed next were all sequenced from one sample in a study of response to subunit inactivated influenza vaccine (dated by TCRdb to 2016 to 2018). Library preparation was by RT-PCR. The instrument given in TCRdb is Illumina HiSeq 2500. TCRdb took the public reads, trimmed them with fastp at Q25, ran MiXCR for clone calling and kept in-frame beta chains. Identical CDR3 proteins give one entry, which carries the most common genes and DNA. Recorded for this sample are about half a million distinct CDR3 sequences; approximately 7.1% of them occurred a single time. The top ten hold roughly 13% of the sample. This material consisted of PBMCs from blood, taken less than 30 months after vaccination. These receptors all stem from a man aged 45-69 years who received an inactivated influenza vaccine. Donor details come from another sample of the same person, matched by shared clones.

This clonotype was recorded a few times. The chain employs TRBV11-2 and TRBJ2-3; D is unclear. Trimming removed 2 bases at V and 1 base at J, with 7 bases between. CDR3 length: 14 amino acids. CDR1 is SGHAT, CDR2 FQNNGV, per germline. This chain's CDR3 is CASSLYSRTDTQYF. CDR3 sequence (DNA): TGTGCCAGCAGCTTATACTCCCGCACAGATACGCAGTATTTT. Full variable domain (rest looked up from reference TRBV11-2 and TRBJ2-3): EAGVAQSPRYKIIEKRQSVAFWCNPISGHATLYWYQQILGQGPKLLIQFQNNGVVDDSQLPKDRFSAERLKGVDSTLKIQPAKLEDSAVYLCASSLYSRTDTQYFGPGTRLTVL.

This chain joins TRBV6-1 and TRBJ1-1; perhaps TRBD1 as D (5 bases). V was cut by 6 bases and J by 11 bases, with 19 bases left in between. The CDR3 spans 13 residues. The V gene's germline CDR1 is MNHNS and CDR2 SASEGT. The CDR3 protein is CASRRPGTGDAFF. CDR3 nucleotide sequence: TGTGCCAGCAGAAGACCCGGGACGGGTGACGCTTTCTTT.

This clonotype was observed a handful of times. J is TRBJ2-5 and V is TRBV27; 9 positions agree with TRBD2. There are 17 residues in the CDR3. Germline V CDR1 and CDR2: MNHEY, SMNVEV (reference sequence). J gave up 2 bases and V 5 bases, and 12 bases lay outside the gene matches. Here the CDR3 DNA reads TGTGCCAGCAGTCCGTACCCTAGCGGGAATAGGCAAGAGACCCAGTACTTC. Protein: CASSPYPSGNRQETQYF.

This clonotype was detected a few times. V and J are TRBV5-1 and TRBJ2-3; D perhaps matches TRBD1 (5 bases). The germline CDR1 and CDR2 sequences are SGHRS and YFSETQ. Trimming stripped 0 bases from V and 8 bases from J, with 10 bases between. The CDR3 contains 13 residues. CDR3 in amino acids: CASSLAGASTQYF. CDR3 DNA sequence: TGCGCCAGCAGCTTGGCTGGGGCCAGTACGCAGTATTTT.

Points on this clonotype: As the CDR3 is not closed by the conserved phenylalanine or tryptophan, this likely results from a read error. CDR3 coding DNA: TGTGCCACCAGCAGAGCAGGGTCGGGTCAGCCCCAGCATTCT. Residues: CATSRAGSGQPQHS. The chain joins TRBV15 to TRBJ1-5, with D possibly being TRBD1 (5 bases). In germline, CDR1 is LNHNV, CDR2 YYDKDF (reference sequence). Trimming took 1 base from V and 6 from J, leaving 10 bases between them. The CDR3 is 14 residues long.

This clonotype showed up many times. The V call is TRBV3-1, the J call TRBJ2-7; possibly TRBD1 for D (5 bases). CDR1 LGHDT and CDR2 YNNKEL come from the germline V gene (reference sequence). The CDR3 contains 14 residues. V lost 2 bases to trimming and J lost 2 bases, with 10 bases between them. The CDR3 DNA sequence: TGTGCCAGCAGCCAACACACAGGAACCTACGAGCAGTACTTC. Encoded protein: CASSQHTGTYEQYF.

The V call is TRBV5-1, the J call TRBJ2-3; tentative D call: TRBD2 (5 bases). Trimming shortened V by 4 bases and J by 0 bases, and 12 bases separated the two germline ends. Germline V gives CDR1 SGHRS, CDR2 YFSETQ. The length of the CDR3 is 15 residues. The CDR3 loop reads CASSGNSVSTDTQYF. CDR3 nucleotide sequence: TGCGCCAGCAGCGGGAATAGCGTGAGCACAGATACGCAGTATTTT.

This clonotype occurred a few times. CDR3 loop: CAWTRWLYNEQFF. DNA of the CDR3: TGTGCCTGGACTAGATGGTTATACAATGAGCAGTTCTTC. The chain has TRBV30 and TRBJ2-1; D remains unclear. This CDR3 spans 13 amino acids. V lost 4 bases to trimming and J lost 4 bases, with 11 bases between them. Germline-derived CDR1 and CDR2 are GTSNPN and SVGIG (reference sequence).

The chain recombines TRBV27 with TRBJ2-7; D not certain. Germline V lookup: CDR1 MNHEY, CDR2 SMNVEV (reference sequence). CDR3 length: 17 amino acids. V was pared by 2 bases and J by 3 bases, with 20 bases between. The CDR3 is CASSLNLRWRPGYEQYF. CDR3 coding DNA: TGTGCCAGCAGTTTAAACCTCAGGTGGCGTCCCGGCTACGAGCAGTACTTC.

V and J are TRBV18 and TRBJ2-3, with 9 bases matching TRBD1. Germline assignment: CDR1 KGHSH and CDR2 LQKENI. This CDR3 contains 18 residues. Trimming took 5 bases from V and 0 from J; bases not matched to a gene: 12. The CDR3 region is CASSFGQGLAGSTDTQYF. For the CDR3, the DNA is TGTGCCAGCTCATTTGGACAGGGGCTAGCAGGAAGCACAGATACGCAGTATTTT.

This clonotype has at least ten counts. The chain links TRBV7-3 to TRBJ2-7; 8 bases agree with TRBD1. Germline assignment: CDR1 SGHTA and CDR2 FQGTGA. V lost 2 bases and J lost 7; bases outside the gene matches: 7. This CDR3 is built from 14 residues. This CDR3 is CASSLSGQVKEQYF. The CDR3 nucleotides read TGTGCCAGCAGCTTATCGGGACAGGTGAAAGAGCAGTACTTC. The full variable domain, rest sourced from reference TRBV7-3 and TRBJ2-7, is GAGVSQTPSNKVTEKGKYVELRCDPISGHTALYWYRQSLGQGPEFLIYFQGTGAADDSGLPNDRFFAVRPEGSVSTLKIQRTERGDSAVYLCASSLSGQVKEQYFGPGTRLTVT.

The rearrangement links TRBV20-1 to TRBJ1-5; perhaps TRBD1 as D (6 bases). Per germline, CDR1 DFQATT and CDR2 SNEGSKA (reference sequence). The CDR3 has 16 amino acids. The ends were cut back, 1 base at V and 0 bases at J, with 13 bases in the middle. The chain's CDR3 is CSARGQGFNSNQPQHF. In DNA form, the CDR3 reads TGCAGTGCTAGAGGGCAGGGGTTTAATAGCAATCAGCCCCAGCATTTT.

This clonotype was counted a few times. This chain links TRBV20-1 with TRBJ2-1; TRBD2 agrees at 7 bases. The germline CDR1 and CDR2 sequences are DFQATT and SNEGSKA (reference sequence). V gave up 6 bases and J gave up 0 bases; unmatched junction bases: 5. The CDR3 consists of 14 residues. CDR3 protein: CSAKGLDSYNEQFF. CDR3 DNA: TGCAGTGCAAAAGGACTAGACTCCTACAATGAGCAGTTCTTC.

There are many counts of this clonotype. The J gene is TRBJ1-4, the V gene TRBV2, with 8 bases fitting TRBD1. J gave up 8 bases and V 6 bases, and 8 bases lay outside the gene matches. CDR3 length equals 14 residues. Germline assignment: CDR1 SNHLY and CDR2 FYNNEI. The CDR3 loop reads CASREDRVGEKLFF. The DNA for the CDR3 is TGTGCCAGCAGGGAGGACAGGGTAGGGGAAAAACTGTTTTTT.

This clonotype came up many times. The J gene is TRBJ2-2, the V gene TRBV5-6, with a weak D call TRBD1 (6 bases). The CDR3 has 14 amino acids. Germline V gene lookup returns CDR1 SGHDT and CDR2 YYEEEE. V lost 5 bases and J lost 7, with 15 bases in between. The DNA of the CDR3 is TGTGCCAGCAGTTTTAAGACAGGAGTCGGGGAGCTGTTTTTT. Protein product: CASSFKTGVGELFF.

Points on this clonotype: At one end, the junction sequence differs from germline, possibly due to a read error. This chain links TRBV5-1 with TRBJ2-1, with TRBD2 identical over 7 bases. This CDR3 has 13 residues. Per the germline V gene, CDR1 is SGHRS and CDR2 is YFSETQ. The CDR3 DNA is TGCGGCAGCGGGGAGCCTAGCTTAAATGAGCAGTTCTTC. This encodes CGSGEPSLNEQFF.